One sample yielded the 30 T cell receptor beta chains listed below, sequenced in a study of T cells in Graves' hyperthyroidism and ophthalmopathy. TCR beta CDR3 region amplification was performed from RNA transcripts. HTBI primers were the set used in a first-round RT-PCR of the TCR CDR3. TCRdb independently ran MiXCR on the multiplex PCR reads; one entry per CDR3 protein. The sample includes 350,000 to 400,000 distinct CDR3 sequences, about 16% of them seen just once. The sample taken for sequencing was blood. The receptors originated from a woman aged 25 to 45 with Graves' hyperthyroidism.

V usage is TRBV29-1 and J usage is TRBJ2-7; D is undetermined. V was pared by 6 bases and J by 4 bases, with 10 bases between. The CDR3 is 11 amino acids. Germline V lookup: CDR1 SQVTM, CDR2 ANQGSEA. The CDR3 DNA reads as TGCAGCGTAGGAAGTTGGTACGAGCAGTACTTC. Translated: CSVGSWYEQYF.

This chain connects TRBV10-3 to TRBJ2-3, with a tentative D call TRBD2 (6 bases). The CDR3 has 12 residues. V was cut by 4 bases and J by 6 bases, with 8 bases left in between. The germline V gene has CDR1 ENHRY and CDR2 SYGVKD. The CDR3 nucleotides read TGTGCCATCAGTGCGGGGGTCGATACGCAGTATTTT. Amino acid sequence: CAISAGVDTQYF.

The CDR3 region has the DNA TGTGCCAGCAGCCGCCCCCAGGGTTTGGGATACAATGAGCAGTTCTTC. It is translated as CASSRPQGLGYNEQFF. This sequence joins TRBV9 and TRBJ2-1, with D perhaps matching TRBD1 (5 bases). Trimming took 4 bases from V and 4 from J, leaving 18 bases between them. Germline CDR1 SGDLS, CDR2 YYNGEE. This CDR3 contains 16 residues.

This clonotype showed up many times. The chain has TRBV12-3 or TRBV12-4 and TRBJ2-2, with TRBD2 matching 8 bases. The ends lost 3 bases at V and 1 base at J; junction bases unmatched: 1. This CDR3 spans 15 amino acids. In nucleotides, the CDR3 is TGTGCCAGCAGTTTGGGGACTAGGAACACCGGGGAGCTGTTTTTT. Translated: CASSLGTRNTGELFF.

The rearrangement links TRBV9 to TRBJ2-3; a possible D gene is TRBD2 (6 bases). The CDR3 covers 20 residues. V lost 3 bases and J lost 0, with 26 bases in between. Germline CDR1 and CDR2: SGDLS and YYNGEE. The CDR3 region has the DNA TGTGCCAGCAGCGCCCATCGGACTCTCAGAAGGGGACTTAGCACAGATACGCAGTATTTT. Its translation is CASSAHRTLRRGLSTDTQYF.

As to this clonotype: A read error is possible here, since a much larger clone lies one base away. J is TRBJ1-2 and V is TRBV30; D ambiguous. V was shortened by 3 bases and J by 7 bases, with 12 bases between the two germline ends. The CDR3 totals 12 residues. Germline CDR1 reads GTSNPN; CDR2 reads SVGIG (reference sequence). CDR3: CAWSDPIRGYTF. In DNA form, the CDR3 reads TGTGCCTGGAGCGACCCGATACGTGGCTACACCTTC.

This clonotype was seen a few times. The V call is TRBV6-2 or TRBV6-3, the J call TRBJ2-3; D remains ambiguous. CDR3 size: 15 residues. From germline, CDR1 is MNHEY and CDR2 SVGEGT. V was trimmed by 3 bases and J by 2 bases, leaving 12 bases between them. The CDR3 DNA reads TGTGCCAGCAGTTATTATCGCGGATACACAGATACGCAGTATTTT. Translating it yields CASSYYRGYTDTQYF.

This clonotype was seen repeatedly, ten times or more. This chain links TRBV3-1 with TRBJ2-3, with D uncertain. Trimming shortened V by 0 bases and J by 0 bases, and 10 bases separated the two germline ends. This CDR3 is built from 16 residues. The germline gives CDR1 LGHDT, CDR2 YNNKEL (reference sequence). CDR3 DNA sequence: TGTGCCAGCAGCCAAGATCTTGTAGACAGCACAGATACGCAGTATTTT. It is translated as CASSQDLVDSTDTQYF.

This clonotype was observed many times. The chain uses TRBV12-3 or TRBV12-4 and TRBJ1-2, with 7 bases that match TRBD1. V dropped 5 bases and J dropped 4; count of bases not matched to a gene: 10. There are 15 residues in the CDR3. The CDR3 loop reads CASSPAGTESYGYTF. DNA of the CDR3: TGTGCCAGCAGTCCAGCCGGGACAGAAAGCTATGGCTACACCTTC.

Notes on this clonotype: Being one base from a much bigger clone, this may be a read error. The gene calls are TRBV5-1 and TRBJ2-1; 9 bases fit TRBD2. The CDR3 loop spans 16 amino acids. CDR1 is SGHRS, CDR2 YFSETQ, per germline. Unmatched junction bases numbered 12, after V lost 2 bases and J lost 9 bases. CDR3 DNA: TGCGCCAGCAGCTTCATGGCTAGCGGGGTAGTGGGTGAGCAGTTCTTC. Translating it yields CASSFMASGVVGEQFF.

This clonotype was seen only a few times. The chain uses TRBV20-1 and TRBJ2-5, with 15 bases fitting TRBD2. V gave up 7 bases and J gave up 5 bases; unmatched junction bases: 5. Germline V CDR1 and CDR2: DFQATT, SNEGSKA (reference sequence). The CDR3 loop spans 14 amino acids. The CDR3 nucleotides are TGCAGTGAGACGGGGACTAGCGGGGGGGAGACCCAGTACTTC. It specifies CSETGTSGGETQYF.

This clonotype was counted only a few times. The chain is built from TRBV7-3 and TRBJ2-5; 10 bases map to TRBD2. The CDR3 consists of 15 residues. From germline, CDR1 is SGHTA and CDR2 FQGTGA. Unmatched junction bases numbered 5, after V lost 4 bases and J lost 3 bases. In DNA, the CDR3 is TGTGCCAGCAGCTCCAGCGGGAGGGATGAAGAGACCCAGTACTTC. It specifies CASSSSGRDEETQYF.

The sample holds many counts of this clonotype. The V call is TRBV28, the J call TRBJ2-3; 7 bases align to TRBD2. The V gene's germline CDR1 is MDHEN and CDR2 SYDVKM. CDR3 length: 15 amino acids. Unmatched junction bases numbered 6, after V lost 1 base and J lost 5 bases. CDR3 in amino acids: CASSLSAGVVDTQYF. The DNA of the CDR3 is TGTGCCAGCAGTTTATCGGCGGGAGTCGTAGATACGCAGTATTTT. Full variable domain (missing parts from reference TRBV28 and TRBJ2-3): DVKVTQSSRYLVKRTGEKVFLECVQDMDHENMFWYRQDPGLGLRLIYFSYDVKMKEKGDIPEGYSVSREKKERFSLILESASTNQTSMYLCASSLSAGVVDTQYFGPGTRLTVL.

This clonotype has ten or more counts. This rearrangement joins TRBV30 to TRBJ1-1, with TRBD1 identical over 7 bases. Germline values: CDR1 GTSNPN, CDR2 SVGIG (reference sequence). The trim removed 1 base at V and 1 base at J, leaving 6 bases unmatched. The CDR3 is 15 residues long. CDR3 in amino acids: CAWSAPGQPNTEAFF. The CDR3, as DNA: TGTGCCTGGAGTGCCCCGGGACAGCCGAACACTGAAGCTTTCTTT. Looking up the rest from reference TRBV30 and TRBJ1-1 gives the full variable domain: SQTIHQWPATLVQPVGSPLSLECTVEGTSNPNLYWYRQAAGRGLQLLFYSVGIGQISSEVPQNLSASRPQDRQFILSSKKLLLSDSGFYLCAWSAPGQPNTEAFFGQGTRLTVV.

The CDR3 DNA follows: TGTGCCAGCAGCTCCCCAACTAGCGGGAGGGGCACCGGGGAGCTGTTTTTT. Amino acid sequence: CASSSPTSGRGTGELFF. The chain uses TRBV5-4 and TRBJ2-2; 13 positions agree with TRBD2. The germline V gene has CDR1 SGHNT and CDR2 YYREEE (reference sequence). Trimming at V came to 3 bases and at J to 4 bases, leaving 6 bases not matched to a gene. This CDR3 contains 17 residues.

This clonotype occurred many times. The J gene is TRBJ1-2, the V gene TRBV6-1, with 10 bases identical to TRBD1. With V trimmed by 6 bases and J by 13 bases, 11 bases remained unmatched. CDR1 and CDR2 from the germline V gene are MNHNS and SASEGT. The CDR3 sequence is 13 residues long. CDR3 DNA sequence: TGTGCCAGCAGACGGACAGGGGGATTTCTTCGCACCTTC. Its translation is CASRRTGGFLRTF.

This clonotype was counted between two and nine times. The CDR3 sequence is CASSLLDRGSGANVLTF. CDR3 DNA: TGTGCCAGCAGTTTATTAGATCGGGGCTCTGGGGCCAACGTCCTGACTTTC. The chain employs TRBV28 and TRBJ2-6, with a possible D match to TRBD2 (5 bases). CDR1 is MDHEN, CDR2 SYDVKM, per germline. The CDR3 sequence is 17 residues long. V was clipped by 1 base and J by 0 bases, with 10 bases between them. The full variable domain, completed using reference TRBV28 and TRBJ2-6, is DVKVTQSSRYLVKRTGEKVFLECVQDMDHENMFWYRQDPGLGLRLIYFSYDVKMKEKGDIPEGYSVSREKKERFSLILESASTNQTSMYLCASSLLDRGSGANVLTFGAGSRLTVL.

V usage is TRBV9 and J usage is TRBJ1-4, with a possible D match to TRBD1 (5 bases). With 0 bases removed from V and 7 bases from J, the gap between germline ends came to 10 bases. The CDR3 contains 14 residues. The germline gives CDR1 SGDLS, CDR2 YYNGEE. The CDR3 loop is CASSVGAGGEKLFF. The CDR3 DNA reads as TGTGCCAGCAGCGTAGGGGCCGGGGGTGAAAAACTGTTTTTT.

This clonotype was counted many times. The rearrangement links TRBV29-1 to TRBJ2-5; D is unresolved. Germline values: CDR1 SQVTM, CDR2 ANQGSEA. The CDR3 runs 16 residues. V was clipped by 4 bases and J by 2 bases, with 20 bases between them. The CDR3 protein is CSVVRSGGMRQETQYF. In nucleotides, the CDR3 is TGCAGCGTTGTCCGGTCTGGCGGAATGCGGCAAGAGACCCAGTACTTC.

Many counts were recorded for this clonotype. V usage is TRBV6-1 and J usage is TRBJ2-7, with TRBD1 identical over 9 bases. The CDR3 totals 16 residues. Germline CDR1 MNHNS, CDR2 SASEGT. After removal of 5 bases from V and 5 bases from J, the junction contained 13 bases not matched to a gene. This CDR3 reads CASSFYLGTGSNEQYF. The CDR3 DNA follows: TGTGCCAGCAGTTTCTATCTAGGGACAGGGTCCAACGAGCAGTACTTC.

This clonotype came up many times. The gene calls are TRBV28 and TRBJ1-4; the D is unclear. The CDR3 contains 15 residues. In germline, CDR1 is MDHEN, CDR2 SYDVKM. The V end was cut by 1 base, the J end by 7 bases, with 13 bases between. CDR3 region: CASSLLEGSVEKLFF. Here the CDR3 DNA reads TGTGCCAGCAGTTTATTGGAGGGTTCTGTTGAAAAACTGTTTTTT.

To note about this clonotype: A read error is likely, as this CDR3 ends without the conserved phenylalanine or tryptophan. The CDR3 DNA reads TGTGCCAGCAGTCCCGAGACAGGGACCGGGACCCAGTACCTC. It is translated as CASSPETGTGTQYL. The V gene is TRBV12-3 or TRBV12-4, the J gene TRBJ2-5, with 7 bases fitting TRBD1. The CDR3 is 14 residues long. V dropped 5 bases and J dropped 7; count of bases not matched to a gene: 10.

The sample holds many counts of this clonotype. This rearrangement joins TRBV29-1 to TRBJ2-1; D remains unclear. V lost 8 bases and J lost 5, with 13 bases in between. Germline-derived CDR1 and CDR2 are SQVTM and ANQGSEA. The CDR3 contains 12 residues. CDR3 residues: CSPPSYNNEQFF. The CDR3 nucleotides read TGCAGCCCCCCTTCCTACAACAATGAGCAGTTCTTC.

This clonotype was counted many times. This chain uses TRBV2 with TRBJ2-1; the D gene is possibly TRBD2 (7 bases). Germline V lookup: CDR1 SNHLY, CDR2 FYNNEI. This CDR3 spans 16 amino acids. Trimming stripped 0 bases from V and 2 bases from J, with 11 bases between. The CDR3 sequence: CASSEAGGATYNEQFF. The DNA of the CDR3 is TGTGCCAGCAGTGAAGCTGGGGGGGCTACCTACAATGAGCAGTTCTTC.

This clonotype was counted many times. V and J are TRBV28 and TRBJ2-7; TRBD1 agrees at 8 bases. Germline assignment: CDR1 MDHEN and CDR2 SYDVKM. V trimming: 5 bases; J trimming: 5 bases; junction bases outside the gene matches: 8. The CDR3 has 14 amino acids. The CDR3 nucleotides are TGTGCCAGCAGTACACAGGGGGGAGTTGACGAGCAGTACTTC. Amino acids: CASSTQGGVDEQYF.

This clonotype was seen a few times. The chain links TRBV9 to TRBJ2-7; 7 nucleotides agree with TRBD2. Unmatched junction bases numbered 5, after V lost 0 bases and J lost 2 bases. This CDR3 is built from 15 residues. Germline assignment: CDR1 SGDLS and CDR2 YYNGEE. CDR3 nucleotides: TGTGCCAGCAGCGTAGGGGCTAGCGGCGCCTACGAGCAGTACTTC. Translating it yields CASSVGASGAYEQYF.

Many counts were recorded for this clonotype. The DNA for the CDR3 is TGCAGTGCTAGAGATATAGCGGGCAACACAGATACGCAGTATTTT. This codes for CSARDIAGNTDTQYF. The chain couples TRBV20-1 to TRBJ2-3; TRBD2 agrees at 7 bases. There are 15 residues in the CDR3. V dropped 0 bases and J dropped 2; count of bases not matched to a gene: 5. Germline V gene lookup returns CDR1 DFQATT and CDR2 SNEGSKA (reference sequence).

A few counts support this clonotype. The V gene is TRBV29-1, the J gene TRBJ2-1; the match to TRBD2 covers 7 bases. This CDR3 is 13 amino acids long. Germline V lookup: CDR1 SQVTM, CDR2 ANQGSEA. The V gene end was trimmed by 8 bases and the J gene end by 8 bases; junction bases not matched to a gene: 12. The CDR3 sequence is CSYYLGGRDEQFF. The CDR3 region has the DNA TGCAGCTACTACCTGGGAGGGCGGGATGAGCAGTTCTTC.

This clonotype was seen repeatedly, ten times or more. This chain connects TRBV6-1 to TRBJ1-1; 9 positions agree with TRBD1. This CDR3 contains 15 residues. V shed 7 bases and J 0 bases; nucleotides not matched to a gene: 6. CDR1 is MNHNS and CDR2 is SASEGT in the germline V gene. DNA of the CDR3: TGTGCCAGCATGACAGGGGGGTTTATGAACACTGAAGCTTTCTTT. It translates to CASMTGGFMNTEAFF.

This clonotype occurred many times. V is TRBV12-3 or TRBV12-4 and J is TRBJ1-6; D not certain. V shed 2 bases and J shed 7 bases, with 12 bases lying between them. The CDR3 sequence is 15 residues long. Written as DNA, the CDR3 is TGTGCCAGCAGTTTAAGCACAGATAAAAATTCACCCCTCCACTTT. Protein: CASSLSTDKNSPLHF.